This passage covers 32 T cell receptor beta chains from one sample sequenced in a study of blood T cell repertoires in COVID-19. Data came from immunoSEQ multiplex PCR; TCRdb stores just in-frame clones and leaves some out. The sample holds some 240,000 clones, 75% to 85% seen once. The sequenced material came from peripheral blood. Receptor source: a woman in her seventies with COVID-19, enrolled during active disease.

The rearrangement joins TRBV5-6 to TRBJ2-6; TRBD2 agrees at 14 bases. This CDR3 comprises 18 residues. Germline values: CDR1 SGHDT, CDR2 YYEEEE. The ends lost 1 base at V and 4 bases at J; junction bases unmatched: 4. The CDR3 protein is CASSLMGLAGVGANVLTF. DNA for the CDR3: TGTGCCAGCAGCTTGATGGGACTAGCGGGAGTGGGGGCCAACGTCCTGACTTTC.

The genes are TRBV4-3 and TRBJ1-5; D remains ambiguous. Between the trimmed V and J ends, which lost 4 bases and 4 bases, there was a span of 14 bases. Germline assignment: CDR1 LGHNA and CDR2 YSLEER. The CDR3 contains 15 residues. The CDR3 is CASSLKRGQNQPQHF. CDR3 sequence (DNA): TGCGCCAGCAGCCTAAAGCGAGGGCAAAATCAGCCCCAGCATTTT.

The V and J genes are TRBV7-9 and TRBJ2-1; 11 bases map to TRBD2. Germline assignment: CDR1 SEHNR and CDR2 FQNEAQ (reference sequence). The CDR3 covers 15 residues. After removal of 4 bases from V and 5 bases from J, the junction contained 4 bases not matched to a gene. For the CDR3, the DNA is TGTGCCAGCAGCTCCGGGACTAGCGGAAACAATGAGCAGTTCTTC. Translated, it gives CASSSGTSGNNEQFF.

Written as DNA, the CDR3 is TGCAGTGCTAGTTTGGGCCTCGCCACTGAAGCTTTCTTT. It codes for CSASLGLATEAFF. The rearrangement joins TRBV20-1 to TRBJ1-1; D gene ambiguous. CDR1 is DFQATT, CDR2 SNEGSKA, per germline (reference sequence). Between the trimmed V and J ends, which lost 3 bases and 4 bases, there was a span of 12 bases. The CDR3 spans 13 residues.

The J gene is TRBJ1-2, the V gene TRBV7-2; no clear D. The CDR3 covers 15 residues. The V gene's germline CDR1 is SGHTA and CDR2 FQGNSA. The ends were cut back, 1 base at V and 4 bases at J, with 13 bases in the middle. The CDR3 sequence: CASSLGLRFSYGYTF. In DNA, the CDR3 is TGTGCCAGCAGCTTAGGTCTCAGGTTTTCCTATGGCTACACCTTC. Full variable domain (outside the CDR3, taken from reference TRBV7-2 and TRBJ1-2): GAGVSQSPSNKVTEKGKDVELRCDPISGHTALYWYRQSLGQGLEFLIYFQGNSAPDKSGLPSDRFSAERTGGSVSTLTIQRTQQEDSAVYLCASSLGLRFSYGYTFGSGTRLTVV.

The V call is TRBV24-1, the J call TRBJ2-2; TRBD2 matches at 8 bases. Germline V gene data show CDR1 as KGHDR and CDR2 as SFDVKD. V trimming: 10 bases; J trimming: 5 bases; junction bases outside the gene matches: 8. This CDR3 has 14 amino acids. Here the CDR3 DNA reads TGTGCCACTTCGGGAGGGCCTAGGACCGGGGAGCTGTTTTTT. It codes for CATSGGPRTGELFF.

The genes are TRBV28 and TRBJ1-5; TRBD1 is a possible D gene (6 bases). In germline, CDR1 is MDHEN, CDR2 SYDVKM. The V and J ends lost 6 bases and 2 bases respectively, with 17 bases between them. The CDR3 loop spans 16 amino acids. CDR3 amino acids: CASSRGGAQGNQPQHF. CDR3 sequence (DNA): TGTGCCAGCAGCCGTGGGGGGGCCCAGGGCAATCAGCCCCAGCATTTT.

The chain combines TRBV28 with TRBJ1-1; D remains ambiguous. This CDR3 is built from 11 residues. Trimming took 7 bases from V and 0 from J, leaving 3 bases between them. Germline V lookup: CDR1 MDHEN, CDR2 SYDVKM. CDR3 coding DNA: TGTGCCAGCATCGTGAACACTGAAGCTTTCTTT. It translates to CASIVNTEAFF.

CDR3 sequence reads: CASSQFGGGRSENEQFF. For the CDR3, the DNA is TGTGCCAGCAGCCAATTCGGCGGCGGGAGGTCTGAGAATGAGCAGTTCTTC. The chain employs TRBV4-2 and TRBJ2-1; 8 positions agree with TRBD2. V was pared by 2 bases and J by 7 bases, with 13 bases of the junction left unmatched. CDR1 and CDR2 (germline): LGHNA, YNFKEQ. The CDR3 has 17 amino acids.

V gene TRBV6-5 combines with J gene TRBJ1-5; D gene unclear. CDR3 length: 15 amino acids. Germline-derived CDR1 and CDR2 are MNHEY and SVGAGI. With 6 bases removed from V and 1 base from J, the gap between germline ends came to 13 bases. The CDR3 coding sequence is TGTGCCAGCAGGTCCATTACGGTGAGCAATCAGCCCCAGCATTTT. It codes for CASRSITVSNQPQHF.

The chain uses TRBV6-2 or TRBV6-3 and TRBJ2-1, with D perhaps matching TRBD2 (6 bases). The germline gives CDR1 MNHEY, CDR2 SVGEGT. The CDR3 is made up of 14 amino acids. V lost 6 bases and J lost 5, with 14 bases in between. The CDR3 loop reads CASSLRAGNNEQFF. The DNA for the CDR3 is TGTGCCAGCAGCCTCCGAGCGGGTAACAATGAGCAGTTCTTC.

The DNA for the CDR3 is TGTGCCACCAGCAGTGAGAGGAGGGGGCGTGAGTATGGCTACACCTTC. Translating it yields CATSSERRGREYGYTF. The rearrangement uses TRBV15 and TRBJ1-2, with TRBD1 matching over 7 bases. Germline V lookup: CDR1 LNHNV, CDR2 YYDKDF (reference sequence). The CDR3 loop spans 16 amino acids. V was clipped by 3 bases and J by 5 bases; unmatched bases: 12.

The chain uses TRBV6-5 and TRBJ2-7; 7 nucleotides line up with TRBD1. The J segment lost 1 base and the V segment lost 4 bases, leaving 1 base of the junction unmatched. This CDR3 has 13 amino acids. Germline lookup yields CDR1 MNHEY and CDR2 SVGAGI. CDR3 in amino acids: CASSLGQSYEQYF. CDR3 nucleotide sequence: TGTGCCAGCAGTTTGGGACAGTCCTACGAGCAGTACTTC.

The CDR3 DNA follows: TGTGCCAGCGGAATAGCGGGACCCTACGAGCAGTACTTC. This encodes CASGIAGPYEQYF. The chain links TRBV4-2 to TRBJ2-7; 8 nucleotides align to TRBD2. From germline, CDR1 is LGHNA and CDR2 YNFKEQ. This CDR3 has 13 residues. V was clipped by 8 bases and J by 2 bases; unmatched bases: 5.

The chain combines TRBV28 with TRBJ2-1; 11 bases agree with TRBD2. Trimming cost V 4 bases and J 9 bases; bases outside gene matches: 14. Germline assignment: CDR1 MDHEN and CDR2 SYDVKM. The CDR3 extends over 17 amino acids. This CDR3 reads CASSSPHASGRHCEQFF. DNA of the CDR3: TGTGCCAGCAGTTCCCCTCACGCTAGCGGGAGGCATTGTGAGCAGTTCTTC.

The chain combines TRBV28 with TRBJ2-1; TRBD2 is a possible D gene (6 bases). The length of the CDR3 is 11 residues. V lost 7 bases and J lost 9, with 10 bases in between. Germline V gene sequence: CDR1 MDHEN, CDR2 SYDVKM. CDR3 loop: CASNDGSEQFF. In DNA, the CDR3 is TGTGCCAGCAATGACGGGAGTGAGCAGTTCTTC.

V is TRBV6-2 or TRBV6-3 and J is TRBJ2-5, with 7 bases fitting TRBD2. The CDR3 sequence is 16 residues long. The V gene end was trimmed by 3 bases and the J gene end by 2 bases; junction bases not matched to a gene: 9. In germline, CDR1 is MNHEY, CDR2 SVGEGT. The CDR3 bases are TGTGCCAGCAGTTATAGCCTAGCGGCCGGGCAAGAGACCCAGTACTTC. Residues: CASSYSLAAGQETQYF.

This clone was found once. The rearrangement links TRBV6-1 to TRBJ1-2; 9 bases align to TRBD1. The CDR3 loop spans 17 amino acids. V trimming: 0 bases; J trimming: 4 bases; junction bases outside the gene matches: 9. CDR1 is MNHNS and CDR2 is SASEGT in the germline V gene. The CDR3, as DNA: TGTGCCAGCAGTGAAGCCCCGCCGGGACAGGGTTCCTATGGCTACACCTTC. Translation: CASSEAPPGQGSYGYTF.

This clone was found a few times. The chain uses TRBV18 and TRBJ1-5, with a weak D call TRBD1 (6 bases). The CDR3 contains 15 residues. The germline V gene encodes CDR1 KGHSH and CDR2 LQKENI. V lost 2 bases and J 2 bases, leaving 10 bases between the germline ends. The CDR3 region has the DNA TGTGCCAGCTCACCAGAAGGGGGGGGCAATCAGCCCCAGCATTTT. It translates to CASSPEGGGNQPQHF.

The rearrangement joins TRBV4-3 to TRBJ1-2, with D hard to call. CDR1 is LGHNA, CDR2 YSLEER, per germline. The V end lost 0 bases, the J end lost 1 base, and 6 bases lay between the germline ends. The CDR3 runs 14 residues. The DNA for the CDR3 is TGCGCCAGCAGCCAAGATGTCGGTAACTATGGCTACACCTTC. It codes for CASSQDVGNYGYTF.

The chain uses TRBV20-1 and TRBJ1-2, with D possibly TRBD1 on 6 matching bases. Looked up from germline, CDR1 is DFQATT and CDR2 is SNEGSKA (reference sequence). There are 11 residues in the CDR3. Trimming removed 6 bases from V and 10 bases from J, with 15 bases in between. For the CDR3, the DNA is TGCAGTGCGGACGGACAGCCCCCCTACACCTTC. The encoded protein is CSADGQPPYTF.

This rearrangement joins TRBV18 to TRBJ1-1; 7 nucleotides align to TRBD1. The V and J ends lost 4 bases and 0 bases, in that order; junction bases with no gene match: 5. CDR1 and CDR2 from the germline V gene are KGHSH and LQKENI. The length of the CDR3 is 15 residues. In DNA form, the CDR3 reads TGTGCCAGCTCACTGGGACAGAGGATGAACACTGAAGCTTTCTTT. As protein: CASSLGQRMNTEAFF.

The chain uses TRBV10-3 and TRBJ2-3; TRBD2 agrees at 8 bases. The germline gives CDR1 ENHRY, CDR2 SYGVKD. V dropped 7 bases and J dropped 0; count of bases not matched to a gene: 6. The CDR3 covers 15 residues. The CDR3 spells CAITSGRESTDTQYF. The CDR3 DNA is TGTGCCATCACCAGCGGGAGAGAAAGCACAGATACGCAGTATTTT.

In its sample, this clone was seen a few times. The chain links TRBV3-1 (or the pseudogene TRBV3-2) to TRBJ2-1; 8 bases are shared with TRBD2. Looked up from germline, CDR1 is LGHDT and CDR2 is YNNKEL (reference sequence). V lost 4 bases, J lost 2 bases, and 10 bases stayed unmatched. CDR3 size: 17 residues. Here the CDR3 reads CASSLGSGRRPYNEQFF. Written as DNA, the CDR3 is TGTGCCAGCAGCCTCGGCAGCGGGAGAAGGCCCTACAATGAGCAGTTCTTC.

This clone was seen a single time. The J gene is TRBJ1-2, the V gene TRBV18, with 8 bases aligning to TRBD1. Germline values: CDR1 KGHSH, CDR2 LQKENI. The CDR3 sequence is 13 residues long. Trimming took 5 bases from V and 8 from J; bases not matched to a gene: 7. This chain's CDR3 is CASSYDRGRGYTF. DNA of the CDR3: TGTGCCAGCTCATACGACAGGGGACGCGGCTACACCTTC.

The chain couples TRBV19 to TRBJ2-7; D perhaps matches TRBD1 (5 bases). V was pared by 3 bases and J by 0 bases, with 18 bases between. The CDR3 consists of 17 residues. Germline lookup yields CDR1 LNHDA and CDR2 SQIVND (reference sequence). The CDR3 reads CASSMGPRGPYSYEQYF. The CDR3 region has the DNA TGTGCCAGTAGTATGGGGCCAAGGGGCCCTTACTCCTACGAGCAGTACTTC.

V usage is TRBV28 and J usage is TRBJ1-5; D unresolved. V dropped 5 bases and J dropped 2 bases, with 10 bases sitting between them. CDR1 is MDHEN, CDR2 SYDVKM, per germline. The CDR3 has 14 amino acids. CDR3: CASSPFTGNQPQHF. Written as DNA, the CDR3 is TGTGCCAGCAGTCCCTTCACGGGCAATCAGCCCCAGCATTTT. Drawing the rest from reference TRBV28 and TRBJ1-5, the complete variable domain is DVKVTQSSRYLVKRTGEKVFLECVQDMDHENMFWYRQDPGLGLRLIYFSYDVKMKEKGDIPEGYSVSREKKERFSLILESASTNQTSMYLCASSPFTGNQPQHFGDGTRLSIL.

The genes are TRBV2 and TRBJ2-1; unclear D gene. V lost 4 bases and J lost 6, with 10 bases in between. CDR1 is SNHLY, CDR2 FYNNEI, per germline. The CDR3 contains 13 residues. The CDR3 nucleotides read TGTGCCAGCAGTGTAGAGACTGGCAATGAGCAGTTCTTC. Its protein is CASSVETGNEQFF.

The chain employs TRBV24-1 and TRBJ2-3; the D gene is possibly TRBD2 (6 bases). Trimming removed 5 bases at V and 4 bases at J, with 12 bases between. The CDR3 runs to 14 residues. Per germline, CDR1 KGHDR and CDR2 SFDVKD. This chain's CDR3 is CATSVGGSADTQYF. The CDR3, as DNA: TGTGCCACCAGTGTTGGGGGGAGCGCAGATACGCAGTATTTT.

This chain joins TRBV4-2 and TRBJ2-7; D might be TRBD2 (5 bases). The V end was cut by 0 bases, the J end by 5 bases, with 11 bases between. This CDR3 has 14 amino acids. CDR1 is LGHNA and CDR2 is YNFKEQ in the germline V gene. The CDR3 is CASSQEFRGNEQYF. In DNA form, the CDR3 reads TGTGCCAGCAGCCAAGAGTTTAGAGGGAACGAGCAGTACTTC.

This chain links TRBV24-1 with TRBJ1-1, with D perhaps TRBD1 (6 bases). The V gene lost 3 bases and the J gene lost 8 bases, with 9 bases spanning the gap. The length of the CDR3 is 12 residues. Looked up from germline, CDR1 is KGHDR and CDR2 is SFDVKD. CDR3 amino acids: CATSDATGEAFF. The CDR3 DNA sequence: TGTGCCACCAGTGATGCTACAGGGGAAGCTTTCTTT.

The chain couples TRBV6-5 to TRBJ2-1, with 7 bases that match TRBD1. The CDR3 extends over 14 amino acids. Germline CDR1 reads MNHEY; CDR2 reads SVGAGI. The trim removed 7 bases at V and 5 bases at J, leaving 8 bases unmatched. CDR3 sequence: CASNPGQFHNEQFF. For the CDR3, the DNA is TGTGCCAGCAACCCGGGACAGTTTCACAATGAGCAGTTCTTC.